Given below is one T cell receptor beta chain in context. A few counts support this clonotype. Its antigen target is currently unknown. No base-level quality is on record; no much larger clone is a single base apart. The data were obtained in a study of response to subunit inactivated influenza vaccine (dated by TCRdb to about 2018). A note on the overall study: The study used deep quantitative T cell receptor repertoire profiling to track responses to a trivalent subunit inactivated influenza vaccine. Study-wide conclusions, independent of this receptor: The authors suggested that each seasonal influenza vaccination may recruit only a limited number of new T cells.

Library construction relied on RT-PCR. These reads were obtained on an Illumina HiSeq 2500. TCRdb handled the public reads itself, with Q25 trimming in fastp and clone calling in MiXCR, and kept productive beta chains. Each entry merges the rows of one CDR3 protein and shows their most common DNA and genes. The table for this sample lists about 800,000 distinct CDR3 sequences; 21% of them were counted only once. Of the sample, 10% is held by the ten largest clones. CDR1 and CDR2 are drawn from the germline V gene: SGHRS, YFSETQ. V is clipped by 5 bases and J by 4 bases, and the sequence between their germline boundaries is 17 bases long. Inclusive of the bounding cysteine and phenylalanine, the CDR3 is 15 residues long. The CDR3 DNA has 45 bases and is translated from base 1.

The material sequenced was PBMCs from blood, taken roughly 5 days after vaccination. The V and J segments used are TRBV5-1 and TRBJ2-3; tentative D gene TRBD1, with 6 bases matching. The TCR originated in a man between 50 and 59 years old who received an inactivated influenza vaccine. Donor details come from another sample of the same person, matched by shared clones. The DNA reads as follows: TGCGCCAGCAGTTCCGAGAACTCAGGGGCAGATACGCAGTATTTT. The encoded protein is CASSSENSGADTQYF.